This TCR beta chain derives from a study of tumor and adjacent non-tumor tissue in lung cancer. The template was RNA from unsorted bulk tissue. CDR1 and CDR2 from the germline V gene are SGHVS and FQNEAQ. The CDR3 length is 14 residues. In regard to this clonotype: Its specificity is unknown. One end of the junction is discordant with germline, which a read error may explain.

The library came from three nested PCR rounds adapted from ARM-PCR protocols. In TCRdb, the multiplex PCR reads were re-called with MiXCR into one record per CDR3 protein. The sample includes roughly 150,000 distinct CDR3 sequences, 60% to 70% of them seen just once. Study-wide findings and caveats: In normal lung, the top 100 clones were significantly more dominant than in tumor.

The sample taken for sequencing was lung tumor tissue. The clonotype was recovered from a man in his 60s with small cell lung cancer. The chain couples TRBV7-8 to TRBJ1-3; D remains ambiguous. The CDR3 nucleotides are TGTGCCAGCAGCTTAGGCTCACCCGGAAACACCACATATTTT. Its translation: CASSLGSPGNTTYF.